Following are 9 T cell receptor beta chains from one sample sequenced in a study of T cells after yellow fever vaccination. TCRdb fed the 5' RACE reads into MiXCR, producing one record per CDR3 protein. Of 310,000 or so distinct CDR3 sequences in the sample, around 6.8% are singletons; the top ten hold roughly 19%. This sample comprised PBMCs, obtained about 41 days after the first yellow fever vaccination. The receptor set was obtained from a man between 18 and 35 years old who received the YFV17D yellow fever vaccine.

At least ten counts were recorded for this clonotype. The chain is built from TRBV29-1 and TRBJ2-5, with D hard to call. With 6 bases removed from V and 5 bases from J, the gap between germline ends came to 16 bases. The CDR3 loop spans 13 amino acids. In germline, CDR1 is SQVTM, CDR2 ANQGSEA. The CDR3 loop reads CSVADPTRETQYF. CDR3 nucleotide sequence: TGCAGCGTCGCCGATCCCACGAGGGAGACCCAGTACTTC.

The chain carries TRBV12-3 or TRBV12-4 and TRBJ2-7; no clear D gene. V lost 3 bases, J lost 5 bases, and 11 bases lay in between. CDR3 length: 13 amino acids. In DNA form, the CDR3 reads TGTGCCAGCAGTTTGATGGGGAAGGACGAGCAGTACGTC. Its protein product is CASSLMGKDEQYV.

CDR3 sequence (DNA): TGTGCCAGCAGTCGGGGGATTAACTACAATGAGCAGTTCTTC. Protein: CASSRGINYNEQFF. J is TRBJ2-1 and V is TRBV12-3 or TRBV12-4; TRBD2 might be the D (6 bases). Trimming removed 5 bases from V and 3 bases from J, with 11 bases in between. There are 14 residues in the CDR3.

V is TRBV6-5 and J is TRBJ2-2; D is ambiguous. Germline V lookup: CDR1 MNHEY, CDR2 SVGAGI. The CDR3 runs to 16 residues. Trimming left V 0 bases short and J 1 base short, with 9 bases between. CDR3 nucleotide sequence: TGTGCCAGCAGTTACTCCCCTTACAAGAACACCGGGGAGCTGTTTTTT. This gives the protein CASSYSPYKNTGELFF.

This clonotype was counted between two and nine times. The chain carries TRBV7-2 and TRBJ2-3; D is possibly TRBD2 (5 bases). CDR1 SGHTA and CDR2 FQGNSA come from the germline V gene. Between the trimmed V and J ends, which lost 5 bases and 5 bases, there was a span of 11 bases. CDR3 length equals 13 residues. CDR3 sequence (DNA): TGTGCCAGCAGCCACCCGGCGGGAGATACGCAGTATTTT. This sequence encodes CASSHPAGDTQYF.

This clonotype was seen a few times. The chain employs TRBV7-3 and TRBJ2-7; TRBD1 matches 10 bases. This CDR3 contains 15 residues. After removal of 2 bases from V and 2 bases from J, the junction contained 3 bases not matched to a gene. Germline values: CDR1 SGHTA, CDR2 FQGTGA. CDR3 in amino acids: CASSLAGTGAYEQYF. The CDR3 bases are TGTGCCAGCAGCTTAGCGGGGACAGGGGCCTACGAGCAGTACTTC.

This clonotype was detected ten times or more. As DNA, the CDR3 is TGCGCCAGCAGCTTGGGACAGGGGGGCGAGACCCAGTACTTC. The encoded protein is CASSLGQGGETQYF. V gene TRBV5-1 combines with J gene TRBJ2-5; 9 bases are shared with TRBD1. With 0 bases clipped from V and 5 bases from J, the junction kept 2 bases outside the gene matches. There are 14 residues in the CDR3. Germline CDR1 and CDR2: SGHRS and YFSETQ.

The chain is built from TRBV6-2 or TRBV6-3 and TRBJ2-7, with 8 bases matching TRBD2. Germline V CDR1 and CDR2: MNHEY, SVGEGT. CDR3 length: 20 residues. J lost 1 base, V lost 0 bases, and 17 bases had no gene match. The CDR3 bases are TGTGCCAGCAGTTACTCGAGGGACTTGGAGCGGGGGTCGCTATCCTACGAGCAGTACGTC. Encoded protein: CASSYSRDLERGSLSYEQYV.

This clonotype has just a few counts. V usage is TRBV27 and J usage is TRBJ2-1, with a possible D match to TRBD1 (6 bases). Trimming left V 6 bases short and J 13 bases short, with 13 bases between. Germline loops: CDR1 MNHEY, CDR2 SMNVEV (reference sequence). The length of the CDR3 is 11 residues. CDR3: CASSNRVRQFF. The CDR3 DNA reads TGTGCCAGCAGCAACAGGGTCCGACAGTTCTTC.